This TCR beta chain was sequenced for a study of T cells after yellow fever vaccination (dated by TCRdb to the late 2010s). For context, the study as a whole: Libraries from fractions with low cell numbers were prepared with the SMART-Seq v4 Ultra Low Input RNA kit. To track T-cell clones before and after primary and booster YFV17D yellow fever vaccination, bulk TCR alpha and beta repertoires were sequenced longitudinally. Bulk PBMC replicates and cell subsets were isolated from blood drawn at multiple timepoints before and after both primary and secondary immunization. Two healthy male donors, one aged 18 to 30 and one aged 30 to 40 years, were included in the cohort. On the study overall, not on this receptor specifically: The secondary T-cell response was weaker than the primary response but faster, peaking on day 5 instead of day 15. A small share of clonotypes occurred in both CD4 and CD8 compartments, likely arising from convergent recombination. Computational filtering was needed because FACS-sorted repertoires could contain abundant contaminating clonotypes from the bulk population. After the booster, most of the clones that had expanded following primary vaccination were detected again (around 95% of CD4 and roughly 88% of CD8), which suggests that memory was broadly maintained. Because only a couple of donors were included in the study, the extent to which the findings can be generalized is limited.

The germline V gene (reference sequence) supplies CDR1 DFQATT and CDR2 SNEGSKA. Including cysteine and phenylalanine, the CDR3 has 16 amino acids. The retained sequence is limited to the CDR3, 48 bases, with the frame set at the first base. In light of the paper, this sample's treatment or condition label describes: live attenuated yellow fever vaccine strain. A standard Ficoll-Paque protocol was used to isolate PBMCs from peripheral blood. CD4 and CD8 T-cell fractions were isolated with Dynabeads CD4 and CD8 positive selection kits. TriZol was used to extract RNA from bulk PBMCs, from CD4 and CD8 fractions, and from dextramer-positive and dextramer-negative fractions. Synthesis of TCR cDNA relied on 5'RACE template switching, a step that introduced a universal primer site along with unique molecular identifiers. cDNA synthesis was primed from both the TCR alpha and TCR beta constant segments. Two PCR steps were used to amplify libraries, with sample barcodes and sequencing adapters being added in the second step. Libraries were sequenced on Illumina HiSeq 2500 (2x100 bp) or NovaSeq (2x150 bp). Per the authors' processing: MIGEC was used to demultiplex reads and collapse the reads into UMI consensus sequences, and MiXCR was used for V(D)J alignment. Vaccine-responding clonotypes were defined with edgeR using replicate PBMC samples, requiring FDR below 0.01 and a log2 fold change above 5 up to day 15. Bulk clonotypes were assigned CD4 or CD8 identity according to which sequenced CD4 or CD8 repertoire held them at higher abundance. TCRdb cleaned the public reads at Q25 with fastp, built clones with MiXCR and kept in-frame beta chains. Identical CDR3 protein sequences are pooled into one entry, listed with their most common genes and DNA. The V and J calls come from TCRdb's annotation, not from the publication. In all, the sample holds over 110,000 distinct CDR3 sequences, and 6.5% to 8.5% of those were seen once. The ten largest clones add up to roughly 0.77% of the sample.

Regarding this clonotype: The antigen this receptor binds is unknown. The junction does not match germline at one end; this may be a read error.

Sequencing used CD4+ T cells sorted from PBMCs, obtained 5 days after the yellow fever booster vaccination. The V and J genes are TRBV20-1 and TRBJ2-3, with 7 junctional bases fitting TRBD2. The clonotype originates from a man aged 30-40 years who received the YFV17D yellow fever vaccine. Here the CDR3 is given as CCARDLADSSTDTQYF. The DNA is TGCTGTGCTAGAGATCTAGCGGACTCTAGCACAGATACGCAGTATTTT.